The clone carrying this T cell receptor (beta chain) was seen at least ten times. Its target is unknown. These data originate in a study of breast tumors, draining lymph nodes, adjacent tissues. Axillary draining lymph nodes of breast cancer patients supplied the node samples. This CDR3 comprises 14 residues. J gave up 10 bases and V 2 bases, and 6 bases lay outside the gene matches. Looked up from germline, CDR1 is KGHSH and CDR2 is LQKENI. MiXCR, applied by TCRdb to the multiplex PCR reads, yields one record per CDR3 protein. Of more than 200,000 distinct CDR3 sequences in the sample, about 30% are singletons; the top ten hold approximately 1.5%. Study-wide findings and caveats: Findings are consistent with lymph node origin and intratumoral expansion of most tumor T cells. Tumor TCR diversity was below lymph nodes but above nontumor tissue. That most tumor T cells come from lymph nodes remained unproven. Compared with basal-like, luminal-like tumors shared significantly more repertoire with nontumor tissue.

What was sequenced was axillary lymph node tissue. The source of this sequence is a female donor with breast cancer. Some clones in this sample may be carry-over from other donors' samples. The V and J genes are TRBV18 and TRBJ1-5, with 9 bases that match TRBD1. The CDR3 nucleotides are TGTGCCAGCTCACCAGGCGGGACAGGGATCCCCCAGCATTTT. Translating gives CASSPGGTGIPQHF. Together with reference TRBV18 and TRBJ1-5, the CDR3 gives the full variable domain: NAGVMQNPRHLVRRRGQEARLRCSPMKGHSHVYWYRQLPEEGLKFMVYLQKENIIDESGMPKERFSAEFPKEGPSILRIQQVVRGDSAAYFCASSPGGTGIPQHFGDGTRLSIL.